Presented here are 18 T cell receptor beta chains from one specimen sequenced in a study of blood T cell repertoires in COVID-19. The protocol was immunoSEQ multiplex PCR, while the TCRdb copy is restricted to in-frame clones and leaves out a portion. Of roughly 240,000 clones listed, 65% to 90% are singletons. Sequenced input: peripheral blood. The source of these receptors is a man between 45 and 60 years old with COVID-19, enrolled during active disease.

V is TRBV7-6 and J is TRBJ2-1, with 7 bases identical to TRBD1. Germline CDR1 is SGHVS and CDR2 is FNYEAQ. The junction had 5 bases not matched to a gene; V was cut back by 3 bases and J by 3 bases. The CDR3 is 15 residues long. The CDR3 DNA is TGTGCCAGCAGCTTCGCCGGGACAGACTACAATGAGCAGTTCTTC. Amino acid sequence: CASSFAGTDYNEQFF.

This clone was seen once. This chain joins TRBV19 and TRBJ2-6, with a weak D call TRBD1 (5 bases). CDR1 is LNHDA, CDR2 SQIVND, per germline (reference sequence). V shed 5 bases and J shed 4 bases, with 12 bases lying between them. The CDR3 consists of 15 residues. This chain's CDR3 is CASSPGLSGANVLTF. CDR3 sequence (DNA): TGTGCCAGTAGTCCAGGGTTATCAGGGGCCAACGTCCTGACTTTC.

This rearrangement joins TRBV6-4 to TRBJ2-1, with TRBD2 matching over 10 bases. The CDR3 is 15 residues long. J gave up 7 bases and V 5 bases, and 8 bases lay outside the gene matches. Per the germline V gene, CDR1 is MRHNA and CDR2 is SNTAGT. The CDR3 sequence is CASSIQSGGGNEQFF. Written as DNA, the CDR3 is TGTGCCAGCAGTATACAAAGCGGGGGGGGTAATGAGCAGTTCTTC.

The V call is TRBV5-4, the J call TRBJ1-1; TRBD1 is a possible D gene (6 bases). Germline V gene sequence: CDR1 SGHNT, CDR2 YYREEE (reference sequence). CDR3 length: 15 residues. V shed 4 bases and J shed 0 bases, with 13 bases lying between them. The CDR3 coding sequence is TGTGCCAGCAGCAGGCCCACAGGGATGAACACTGAAGCTTTCTTT. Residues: CASSRPTGMNTEAFF. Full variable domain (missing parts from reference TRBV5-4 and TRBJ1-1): ETGVTQSPTHLIKTRGQQVTLRCSSQSGHNTVSWYQQALGQGPQFIFQYYREEENGRGNFPPRFSGLQFPNYSSELNVNALELDDSALYLCASSRPTGMNTEAFFGQGTRLTVV.

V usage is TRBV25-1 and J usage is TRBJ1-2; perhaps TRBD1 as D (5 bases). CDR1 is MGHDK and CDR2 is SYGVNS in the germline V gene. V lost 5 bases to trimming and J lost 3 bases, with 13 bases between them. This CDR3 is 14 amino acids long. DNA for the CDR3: TGTGCCAGCAGTACATCAGGGATCCACTATGGCTACACCTTC. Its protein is CASSTSGIHYGYTF.

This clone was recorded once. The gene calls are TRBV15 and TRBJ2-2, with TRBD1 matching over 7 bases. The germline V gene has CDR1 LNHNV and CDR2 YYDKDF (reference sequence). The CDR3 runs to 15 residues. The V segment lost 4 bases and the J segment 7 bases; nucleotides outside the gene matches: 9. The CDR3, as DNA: TGTGCCACCAGCATATCAACGACAGGGAGCGGGGAGCTGTTTTTT. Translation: CATSISTTGSGELFF.

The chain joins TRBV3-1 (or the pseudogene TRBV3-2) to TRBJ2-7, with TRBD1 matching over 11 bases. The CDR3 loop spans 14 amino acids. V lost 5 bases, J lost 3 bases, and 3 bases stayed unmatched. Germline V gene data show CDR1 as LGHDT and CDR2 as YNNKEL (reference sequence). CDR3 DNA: TGTGCCAGCAGCAGGACAGGGGGCGACTACGAGCAGTACTTC. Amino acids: CASSRTGGDYEQYF.

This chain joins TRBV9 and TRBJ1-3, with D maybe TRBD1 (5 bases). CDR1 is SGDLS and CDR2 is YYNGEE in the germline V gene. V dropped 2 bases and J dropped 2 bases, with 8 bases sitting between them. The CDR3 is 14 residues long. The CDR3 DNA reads TGTGCCAGCAGCGTTACAGGAACTGGAAACACCATATATTTT. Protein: CASSVTGTGNTIYF.

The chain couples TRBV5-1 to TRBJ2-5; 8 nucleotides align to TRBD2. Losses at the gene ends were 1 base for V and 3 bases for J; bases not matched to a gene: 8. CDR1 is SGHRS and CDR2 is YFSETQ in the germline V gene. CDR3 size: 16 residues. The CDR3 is CASSLPGPGGKETQYF. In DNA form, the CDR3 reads TGCGCCAGCAGCTTGCCAGGGCCGGGGGGGAAAGAGACCCAGTACTTC.

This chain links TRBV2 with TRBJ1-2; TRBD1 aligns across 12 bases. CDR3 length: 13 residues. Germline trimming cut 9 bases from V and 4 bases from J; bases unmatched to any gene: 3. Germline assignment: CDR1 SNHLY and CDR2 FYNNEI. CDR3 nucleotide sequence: TGTGCCAGGGGACAGGGGGCCGCCTATGGCTACACCTTC. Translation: CARGQGAAYGYTF.

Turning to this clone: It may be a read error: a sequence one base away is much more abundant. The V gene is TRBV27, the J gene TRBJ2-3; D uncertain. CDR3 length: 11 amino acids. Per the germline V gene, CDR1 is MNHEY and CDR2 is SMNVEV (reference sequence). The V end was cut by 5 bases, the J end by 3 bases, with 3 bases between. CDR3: CASSHTDTQYF. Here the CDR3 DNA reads TGTGCCAGCAGTCATACAGATACGCAGTATTTT.

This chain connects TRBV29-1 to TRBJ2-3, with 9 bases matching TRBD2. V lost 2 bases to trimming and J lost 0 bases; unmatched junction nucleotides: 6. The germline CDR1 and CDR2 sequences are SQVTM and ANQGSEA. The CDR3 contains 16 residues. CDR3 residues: CSVEWGTSPSTDTQYF. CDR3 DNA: TGCAGCGTTGAATGGGGGACTAGCCCCAGCACAGATACGCAGTATTTT.

Here the CDR3 DNA reads TGCGCCAGCAGGCCCGCGGCCACCGGGGAGCTGTTTTTT. It translates to CASRPAATGELFF. The chain is built from TRBV10-1 and TRBJ2-2, with D unclear. The V and J ends lost 6 bases and 4 bases respectively, with 9 bases between them. There are 13 residues in the CDR3. Per germline, CDR1 WNHNN and CDR2 SYGVQD (reference sequence).

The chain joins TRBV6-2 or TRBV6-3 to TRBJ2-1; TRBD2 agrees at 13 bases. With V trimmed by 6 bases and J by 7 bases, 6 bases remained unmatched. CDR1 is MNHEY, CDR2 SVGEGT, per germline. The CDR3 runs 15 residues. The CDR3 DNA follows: TGTGCCAGCAGCCGACTAGCGGGGGGCCTTAATGAGCAGTTCTTC. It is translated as CASSRLAGGLNEQFF.

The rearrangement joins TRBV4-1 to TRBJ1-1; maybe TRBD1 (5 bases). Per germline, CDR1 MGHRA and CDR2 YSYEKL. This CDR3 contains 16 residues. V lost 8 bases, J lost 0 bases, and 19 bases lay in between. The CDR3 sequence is CASHERTGFMNTEAFF. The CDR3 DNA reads TGCGCCAGCCACGAGAGAACAGGTTTCATGAACACTGAAGCTTTCTTT.

The DNA for the CDR3 is TGTGCCAGCAGCTTAGGAATATGGGCAGGAAAAACTGAAGCTTTCTTT. Residues: CASSLGIWAGKTEAFF. The V and J genes are TRBV7-9 and TRBJ1-1, with D hard to call. Germline V gene sequence: CDR1 SEHNR, CDR2 FQNEAQ (reference sequence). The V end was cut by 1 base, the J end by 5 bases, with 17 bases between. This CDR3 is 16 amino acids long.

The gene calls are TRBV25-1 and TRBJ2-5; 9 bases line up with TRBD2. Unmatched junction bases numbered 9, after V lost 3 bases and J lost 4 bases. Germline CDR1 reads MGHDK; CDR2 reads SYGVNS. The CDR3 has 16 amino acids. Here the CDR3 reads CASSDVLGTSLETQYF. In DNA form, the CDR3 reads TGTGCCAGCAGTGACGTCCTAGGGACTAGCTTAGAGACCCAGTACTTC. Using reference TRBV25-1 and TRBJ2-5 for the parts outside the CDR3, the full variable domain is EADIYQTPRYLVIGTGKKITLECSQTMGHDKMYWYQQDPGMELHLIHYSYGVNSTEKGDLSSESTVSRIRTEHFPLTLESARPSHTSQYLCASSDVLGTSLETQYFGPGTRLLVL.

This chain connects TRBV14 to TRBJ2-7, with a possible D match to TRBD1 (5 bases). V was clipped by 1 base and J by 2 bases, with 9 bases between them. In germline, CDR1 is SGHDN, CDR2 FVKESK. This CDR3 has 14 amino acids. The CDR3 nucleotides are TGTGCCAGCAGCCAAGCGACAGCACCCTACGAGCAGTACTTC. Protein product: CASSQATAPYEQYF.